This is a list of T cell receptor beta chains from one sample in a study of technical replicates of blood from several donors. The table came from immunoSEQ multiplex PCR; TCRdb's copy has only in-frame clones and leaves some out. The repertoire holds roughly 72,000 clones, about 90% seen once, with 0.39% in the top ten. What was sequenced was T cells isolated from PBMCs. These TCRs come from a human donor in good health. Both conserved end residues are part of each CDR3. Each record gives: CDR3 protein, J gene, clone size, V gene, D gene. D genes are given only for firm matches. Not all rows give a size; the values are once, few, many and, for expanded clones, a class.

CDR3 protein: CASSWQGAYEQYF
J gene: TRBJ2-7
clone size: -
V gene: TRBV27
D gene: -

CDR3 protein: CASSPLWTSGRGAEQFF
J gene: TRBJ2-1
clone size: -
V gene: TRBV28
D gene: TRBD2

CDR3 protein: CASSQGTSGISEQYF
J gene: TRBJ2-7
clone size: once
V gene: TRBV4-3
D gene: TRBD2

CDR3 protein: CASSESERGYEQYF
J gene: TRBJ2-7
clone size: -
V gene: TRBV10-1
D gene: -

CDR3 protein: CASMNRDRGRDEQYF
J gene: TRBJ2-7
clone size: -
V gene: TRBV27
D gene: TRBD1

CDR3 protein: CASSLVRGSEAFF
J gene: TRBJ1-1
clone size: once
V gene: TRBV5-1
D gene: -

CDR3 protein: CATSRDNRAGEKLFF
J gene: TRBJ1-4
clone size: -
V gene: TRBV15
D gene: -

CDR3 protein: CASGHRDHYEQYF
J gene: TRBJ2-7
clone size: once
V gene: TRBV19
D gene: -

CDR3 protein: CAWNSGQLNQPQHF
J gene: TRBJ1-5
clone size: -
V gene: TRBV30
D gene: TRBD1

CDR3 protein: CAWSVGLAGYNEQFF
J gene: TRBJ2-1
clone size: -
V gene: TRBV30
D gene: TRBD2

CDR3 protein: CASSSWDRGQKAFF
J gene: TRBJ1-1
clone size: -
V gene: TRBV7-9
D gene: TRBD1

CDR3 protein: CASSSNTQETQYF
J gene: TRBJ2-5
clone size: -
V gene: TRBV7-8
D gene: -

CDR3 protein: CASSPGQEAYEQYF
J gene: TRBJ2-7
clone size: -
V gene: TRBV18
D gene: TRBD1

CDR3 protein: CASSRDGGGAGEKLFF
J gene: TRBJ1-4
clone size: once
V gene: TRBV9
D gene: -

CDR3 protein: CASSLVTDSYGYTF
J gene: TRBJ1-2
clone size: -
V gene: TRBV5-5
D gene: -

CDR3 protein: CASSLVGKAGINQETQYF
J gene: TRBJ2-5
clone size: -
V gene: TRBV11-2
D gene: -

CDR3 protein: CASSYGGLYEQYF
J gene: TRBJ2-7
clone size: -
V gene: TRBV6-5
D gene: -

CDR3 protein: CASSYSFRGTLVTYSGNTIYF
J gene: TRBJ1-3
clone size: once
V gene: TRBV6-8
D gene: -

CDR3 protein: CASSQESLAYNEQFF
J gene: TRBJ2-1
clone size: -
V gene: TRBV4-1
D gene: -

CDR3 protein: CASSFHPRDSTEAFF
J gene: TRBJ1-1
clone size: once
V gene: TRBV11-2
D gene: TRBD1